The 27 T cell receptor beta chains below were found in one sample sequenced in a study of blood T cell repertoires in COVID-19. Assay: immunoSEQ multiplex PCR; the TCRdb copy retains only in-frame clones and omits some. The data contain hundreds of thousands of clones, approximately 85% of them singletons. The sample was peripheral blood. The receptors originated from a man aged 50-59 years with COVID-19, enrolled during active disease.

The chain carries TRBV3-1 (or the pseudogene TRBV3-2) and TRBJ1-5, with D possibly TRBD1 on 6 matching bases. V lost 4 bases and J 6 bases, leaving 16 bases between the germline ends. CDR3 size: 15 residues. Germline lookup yields CDR1 LGHDT and CDR2 YNNKEL (reference sequence). In DNA form, the CDR3 reads TGTGCCAGCAGCCCCCGCGGGGGCGTGGTTCAGCCCCAGCATTTT. Protein: CASSPRGGVVQPQHF.

The J gene is TRBJ1-1, the V gene TRBV29-1, with D unresolved. The CDR3 length is 11 residues. The germline CDR1 and CDR2 sequences are SQVTM and ANQGSEA. Trimming took off 3 bases at V and 3 bases at J, with 5 bases between the two ends. The chain's CDR3 is CSVDKYTEAFF. The DNA of the CDR3 is TGCAGCGTTGACAAATACACTGAAGCTTTCTTT.

The rearrangement joins TRBV14 to TRBJ1-6; D unresolved. V shed 2 bases and J shed 2 bases, with 10 bases lying between them. Germline V gene data show CDR1 as SGHDN and CDR2 as FVKESK. This CDR3 comprises 16 residues. CDR3 nucleotide sequence: TGTGCCAGCAGCCAACAGGAAGAAGCCTATAATTCACCCCTCCACTTT. This encodes CASSQQEEAYNSPLHF.

V and J are TRBV6-1 and TRBJ1-5; D is ambiguous. Trimming left V 2 bases short and J 10 bases short, with 12 bases between. Germline CDR1 reads MNHNS; CDR2 reads SASEGT. CDR3 length: 13 residues. The CDR3 sequence: CASSEWLVRPQHF. Here the CDR3 DNA reads TGTGCCAGCAGTGAATGGCTAGTACGCCCCCAGCATTTT.

The gene calls are TRBV9 and TRBJ1-5; D perhaps matches TRBD1 (5 bases). The V end was cut by 0 bases, the J end by 5 bases, with 9 bases between. CDR3 length: 14 residues. Germline loops: CDR1 SGDLS, CDR2 YYNGEE. CDR3 in amino acids: CASSVVQGDQPQHF. In nucleotides, the CDR3 is TGTGCCAGCAGCGTAGTTCAGGGTGATCAGCCCCAGCATTTT.

The chain links TRBV7-3 to TRBJ2-1; 11 nucleotides align to TRBD2. Germline CDR1 SGHTA, CDR2 FQGTGA. V gave up 5 bases and J gave up 5 bases; unmatched junction bases: 5. The CDR3 contains 15 residues. The CDR3 spells CASSPGTSGHNEQFF. The CDR3 nucleotides are TGTGCCAGCAGCCCCGGGACTAGCGGTCACAATGAGCAGTTCTTC.

This clone was detected only a few times. The V gene is TRBV7-9, the J gene TRBJ2-5, with 15 positions matching TRBD2. This CDR3 spans 16 amino acids. Germline loops: CDR1 SEHNR, CDR2 FQNEAQ (reference sequence). Trimming at V came to 5 bases and at J to 5 bases, leaving 6 bases not matched to a gene. This chain's CDR3 is CASSTGLAGGSETQYF. The CDR3 region has the DNA TGTGCCAGCAGCACGGGACTAGCGGGGGGTAGTGAGACCCAGTACTTC.

About this clone: Other DNA sequences of this sample code for an identical CDR3. The chain joins TRBV12-3 or TRBV12-4 to TRBJ2-7; D gene ambiguous. The length of the CDR3 is 11 residues. V was clipped by 6 bases and J by 2 bases, with 5 bases between them. CDR3: CASSPAYEQYF. As DNA, the CDR3 is TGTGCCAGCAGCCCGGCCTACGAGCAGTACTTC.

The rearrangement uses TRBV5-1 and TRBJ1-1, with TRBD1 identical over 8 bases. Germline V gene sequence: CDR1 SGHRS, CDR2 YFSETQ. V dropped 4 bases and J dropped 6; count of bases not matched to a gene: 8. The CDR3 covers 14 residues. The CDR3 nucleotides are TGCGCCAGCAGCCCTTGGACAGGGTCAGCTGAAGCTTTCTTT. Protein product: CASSPWTGSAEAFF.

The chain uses TRBV6-5 and TRBJ1-3; D is undetermined. The V and J ends lost 0 bases and 1 base respectively, with 10 bases between them. Germline assignment: CDR1 MNHEY and CDR2 SVGAGI. This CDR3 is 16 amino acids long. The CDR3 DNA reads as TGTGCCAGCAGTTACTCGAGGGTCTATTCTGGAAACACCATATATTTT. It specifies CASSYSRVYSGNTIYF.

The chain recombines TRBV5-4 with TRBJ1-1, with 7 positions matching TRBD1. Germline CDR1 reads SGHNT; CDR2 reads YYREEE (reference sequence). The trim removed 4 bases at V and 6 bases at J, leaving 6 bases unmatched. The CDR3 is made up of 13 amino acids. CDR3 sequence reads: CASSLRGSSEAFF. The CDR3 DNA sequence: TGTGCCAGCAGCCTCAGGGGGTCTTCTGAAGCTTTCTTT.

The chain carries TRBV4-1 and TRBJ2-7; TRBD1 aligns across 7 bases. J gave up 1 base and V 2 bases, and 8 bases lay outside the gene matches. Germline V gives CDR1 MGHRA, CDR2 YSYEKL. This CDR3 is built from 16 residues. CDR3 protein: CASSQIPQGTSYEQYF. The CDR3 DNA is TGCGCCAGCAGCCAAATACCACAGGGGACATCCTACGAGCAGTACTTC.

DNA for the CDR3: TGTGCCATTGCCGGGACAGGGGGCACTTTCTCCTACAATGAGCAGTTCTTC. Amino acids: CAIAGTGGTFSYNEQFF. V usage is TRBV10-3 and J usage is TRBJ2-1, with 12 bases that match TRBD1. Germline V gene lookup returns CDR1 ENHRY and CDR2 SYGVKD. The CDR3 has 17 amino acids. Trimming removed 9 bases from V and 0 bases from J; junction bases left unmatched: 9.

This rearrangement joins TRBV6-6 to TRBJ2-7, with 7 bases aligning to TRBD1. Germline assignment: CDR1 MNHNY and CDR2 SVGAGI (reference sequence). CDR3 length: 13 residues. Losses at the gene ends were 5 bases for V and 5 bases for J; bases not matched to a gene: 6. CDR3: CASSHRGGHEQYF. The CDR3 DNA reads as TGTGCCAGCAGTCACAGGGGCGGGCACGAGCAGTACTTC.

CDR3 coding DNA: TGTGCCAGCAGCCGATCGGACAGGGTCAGCGAGCAGTACTTC. It yields the protein CASSRSDRVSEQYF. The chain employs TRBV9 and TRBJ2-7, with TRBD1 identical over 8 bases. Trimming cost V 4 bases and J 6 bases; bases outside gene matches: 9. Germline assignment: CDR1 SGDLS and CDR2 YYNGEE. The CDR3 totals 14 residues.

This chain connects TRBV9 to TRBJ2-2, with 7 bases matching TRBD1. V was pared by 4 bases and J by 4 bases, with 7 bases of the junction left unmatched. This CDR3 comprises 15 residues. Germline CDR1 reads SGDLS; CDR2 reads YYNGEE. For the CDR3, the DNA is TGTGCCAGCAGCCTGGGACAGCTTTTCACCGGGGAGCTGTTTTTT. Translation gives CASSLGQLFTGELFF.

The rearrangement links TRBV4-3 to TRBJ1-4, with 7 nucleotides matching TRBD1. This CDR3 spans 14 amino acids. Unmatched junction bases numbered 6, after V lost 3 bases and J lost 8 bases. CDR1 and CDR2 from the germline V gene are LGHNA and YSLEER. The DNA for the CDR3 is TGCGCCAGCAGCCAGAAGGCAGGGGGAGAAAAACTGTTTTTT. Translation: CASSQKAGGEKLFF.

The chain has TRBV6-1 and TRBJ1-4; 9 bases map to TRBD1. Germline-derived CDR1 and CDR2 are MNHNS and SASEGT. The CDR3 consists of 16 residues. V shed 0 bases, J shed 4 bases, and the junction held 3 bases outside the gene matches. CDR3: CASSEAGGQGNEKLFF. The CDR3 nucleotides read TGTGCCAGCAGTGAAGCAGGGGGACAGGGTAATGAAAAACTGTTTTTT.

This chain joins TRBV5-4 and TRBJ1-1, with 8 positions matching TRBD1. V shed 4 bases and J 8 bases; nucleotides not matched to a gene: 7. CDR3 length: 13 residues. Per the germline V gene, CDR1 is SGHNT and CDR2 is YYREEE (reference sequence). CDR3 in amino acids: CASSLAGGDEAFF. CDR3 bases: TGTGCCAGCAGCCTTGCAGGGGGCGACGAAGCTTTCTTT.

The chain joins TRBV24-1 to TRBJ2-3, with 9 nucleotides matching TRBD2. CDR3 length: 14 residues. The germline gives CDR1 KGHDR, CDR2 SFDVKD. Losses at the gene ends were 4 bases for V and 2 bases for J; bases not matched to a gene: 0. The CDR3 loop reads CATSEGLATDTQYF. DNA for the CDR3: TGTGCCACCAGTGAGGGACTAGCCACAGATACGCAGTATTTT.

J is TRBJ1-6 and V is TRBV7-2; 9 bases are shared with TRBD1. Germline V gene sequence: CDR1 SGHTA, CDR2 FQGNSA. The J segment lost 0 bases and the V segment lost 4 bases, leaving 10 bases of the junction unmatched. The CDR3 has 19 residues. This CDR3 is CASSSPPDRGSSYNSPLHF. The CDR3 DNA is TGTGCCAGCAGCTCCCCCCCGGACAGGGGCAGCTCCTATAATTCACCCCTCCACTTT.

This chain joins TRBV11-2 and TRBJ1-4, with D unclear. With 0 bases removed from V and 8 bases from J, the gap between germline ends came to 13 bases. CDR1 and CDR2 from the germline V gene are SGHAT and FQNNGV. This CDR3 region has 15 residues. The CDR3: CASSLESPRYEKLFF. In nucleotides, the CDR3 is TGTGCCAGCAGCTTAGAATCGCCCAGATACGAAAAACTGTTTTTT.

The rearrangement uses TRBV10-3 and TRBJ1-5; D might be TRBD1 (6 bases). From germline, CDR1 is ENHRY and CDR2 SYGVKD. There are 17 residues in the CDR3. Trimming pared 1 base from V and 4 bases from J, leaving 17 bases between. The CDR3 nucleotides read TGTGCCATCAGTGAGTTCGGACAGACAGAACAGAATCAGCCCCAGCATTTT. As protein: CAISEFGQTEQNQPQHF.

The rearrangement uses TRBV3-1 (or the pseudogene TRBV3-2) and TRBJ1-6; the match to TRBD1 covers 7 bases. Looked up from germline, CDR1 is LGHDT and CDR2 is YNNKEL (reference sequence). This CDR3 spans 14 amino acids. After removal of 6 bases from V and 6 bases from J, the junction contained 5 bases not matched to a gene. CDR3 protein: CASRPGTVNSPLHF. DNA of the CDR3: TGTGCCAGCAGACCCGGGACAGTTAATTCACCCCTCCACTTT.

The chain couples TRBV5-5 to TRBJ1-2; TRBD1 agrees at 8 bases. The CDR3 has 13 amino acids. After removal of 0 bases from V and 7 bases from J, the junction contained 2 bases not matched to a gene. The V gene's germline CDR1 is SGHKS and CDR2 YYEKEE (reference sequence). CDR3 sequence (DNA): TGTGCCAGCAGCTTGGGACAGGGGTTTGGCTACACCTTC. It translates to CASSLGQGFGYTF.

The chain links TRBV2 to TRBJ1-1; D ambiguous. Trimming pared 3 bases from V and 0 bases from J, leaving 8 bases between. The germline V gene has CDR1 SNHLY and CDR2 FYNNEI. This CDR3 contains 14 residues. This CDR3 is CASSEFSLNTEAFF. CDR3 bases: TGTGCCAGCAGTGAGTTCAGTTTGAACACTGAAGCTTTCTTT.

CDR3 sequence (DNA): TGTGCCAGCAGCCGTCGAGCCGGGGAGCTGTTTTTT. It encodes CASSRRAGELFF. This chain joins TRBV7-2 and TRBJ2-2; D is uncertain. The ends were cut back, 5 bases at V and 6 bases at J, with 7 bases in the middle. CDR3 length: 12 amino acids. The germline gives CDR1 SGHTA, CDR2 FQGNSA.